This is a list of T cell receptor beta chains from one sample in a study of T cells in narcolepsy. Assay used: immunoSEQ multiplex PCR; TCRdb lists only in-frame clones, some missing. Of some 13,000 clones detected, about 89% appear once; the ten largest clones hold less than 2%. The sample was CD45RA- memory CD4+ T cells from PBMCs. The receptor source for this set is a human donor with narcolepsy. CDR3s include the opening cysteine and the closing phenylalanine or tryptophan. A D gene is named only where the DNA matches it firmly. The listing skips clone size in some rows; elsewhere it reads once, few, many or a size class.

abundance: few
j_gene: TRBJ2-7
d_gene: TRBD2
v_gene: TRBV7-9
CDR3aa: CASSLALAGGPYEQYF
CDR3nt: TGTGCCAGCAGCTTAGCGCTGGCGGGAGGGCCGTACGAGCAGTACTTC

abundance: .
j_gene: TRBJ2-7
d_gene: TRBD1
v_gene: TRBV15
CDR3aa: CATSRQRQGSSYEQYF
CDR3nt: TGTGCCACCAGCAGACAAAGACAGGGGAGCTCCTACGAGCAGTACTTC

abundance: .
j_gene: TRBJ1-3
d_gene: .
v_gene: TRBV7-8
CDR3aa: CASSPGRGSGNTIYF
CDR3nt: TGTGCCAGCAGCCCCGGCCGGGGCTCTGGAAACACCATATATTTT

abundance: .
j_gene: TRBJ1-1
d_gene: .
v_gene: TRBV6-5
CDR3aa: CASSYRNTEAFF
CDR3nt: TGTGCCAGCAGTTATCGGAACACTGAAGCTTTCTTT

abundance: .
j_gene: TRBJ2-1
d_gene: TRBD2
v_gene: TRBV9
CDR3aa: CASSVDAGAVNEQFF
CDR3nt: TGTGCCAGCAGCGTAGATGCGGGAGCCGTCAATGAGCAGTTCTTC

abundance: .
j_gene: TRBJ2-7
d_gene: TRBD2
v_gene: TRBV13
CDR3aa: CASSFRTSGSYEQYF
CDR3nt: TGTGCCAGCAGCTTTCGGACTAGCGGCTCCTACGAGCAGTACTTC

abundance: .
j_gene: TRBJ2-1
d_gene: TRBD2
v_gene: TRBV5-1
CDR3aa: CASSSGLVRAEQFF
CDR3nt: TGCGCCAGCAGCTCGGGACTAGTCAGGGCTGAGCAGTTCTTC

abundance: .
j_gene: TRBJ2-7
d_gene: TRBD2
v_gene: TRBV7-9
CDR3aa: CASSLALAGSSYEQYF
CDR3nt: TGTGCCAGCAGCTTAGCTCTAGCGGGGAGTTCCTACGAGCAGTACTTC

abundance: .
j_gene: TRBJ2-2
d_gene: .
v_gene: TRBV7-8
CDR3aa: CASGQTVSLYTGELFF
CDR3nt: TGTGCCAGCGGCCAGACAGTTAGTCTTTACACCGGGGAGCTGTTTTTT

abundance: .
j_gene: TRBJ2-2
d_gene: TRBD1
v_gene: TRBV25-1
CDR3aa: CASSEDRGLDTGELFF
CDR3nt: TGTGCCAGCAGTGAGGACAGGGGGCTCGACACCGGGGAGCTGTTTTTT

abundance: .
j_gene: TRBJ2-1
d_gene: TRBD2
v_gene: TRBV29-1
CDR3aa: CSVELLTSGLYNEQFF
CDR3nt: TGCAGCGTTGAATTATTGACTAGCGGGCTGTACAATGAGCAGTTCTTC

abundance: .
j_gene: TRBJ2-7
d_gene: TRBD2
v_gene: TRBV28
CDR3aa: CASRGSGRSYEQYF
CDR3nt: TGTGCCAGCAGGGGCAGCGGGAGGAGTTACGAGCAGTACTTC

abundance: .
j_gene: TRBJ2-7
d_gene: .
v_gene: TRBV5-5
CDR3aa: CASSLSGDGLSGEQYF
CDR3nt: TGTGCCAGCAGCTTGTCAGGGGATGGTCTTTCGGGGGAGCAGTACTTC

abundance: .
j_gene: TRBJ2-2
d_gene: .
v_gene: TRBV27
CDR3aa: CASSPQGLVAGELFF
CDR3nt: TGTGCCAGCAGCCCCCAGGGGTTGGTAGCCGGGGAGCTGTTTTTT

abundance: .
j_gene: TRBJ2-3
d_gene: TRBD2
v_gene: TRBV9
CDR3aa: CASSVAVSGSVDTQYF
CDR3nt: TGTGCCAGCAGCGTAGCGGTTAGCGGGAGTGTAGATACGCAGTATTTT

abundance: .
j_gene: TRBJ1-5
d_gene: .
v_gene: TRBV28
CDR3aa: CASSLVGGSQPQHF
CDR3nt: TGTGCCAGCAGTTTAGTGGGGGGTAGTCAGCCCCAGCATTTT

abundance: once
j_gene: TRBJ2-7
d_gene: TRBD1
v_gene: TRBV29-1
CDR3aa: CSPYKPDRAYSHEQYF
CDR3nt: TGCAGCCCTTATAAGCCGGACAGGGCGTATTCGCACGAGCAGTACTTC

abundance: .
j_gene: TRBJ2-6
d_gene: .
v_gene: TRBV27
CDR3aa: CASSSPYSGANVLTF
CDR3nt: TGTGCCAGCAGTTCCCCCTACTCTGGGGCCAACGTCCTGACTTTC

abundance: once
j_gene: TRBJ2-7
d_gene: .
v_gene: TRBV5-4
CDR3aa: CASSPAGLVYEQYF
CDR3nt: TGTGCCAGCAGCCCTGCGGGTCTCGTTTACGAGCAGTACTTC

abundance: .
j_gene: TRBJ2-3
d_gene: TRBD1
v_gene: TRBV15
CDR3aa: CATSRDIPVTGGILTSTDTQYF
CDR3nt: TGTGCCACCAGCAGAGATATACCAGTGACAGGGGGCATTCTTACTAGCACAGATACGCAGTATTTT

abundance: .
j_gene: TRBJ1-2
d_gene: .
v_gene: TRBV7-2
CDR3aa: CASSLVQGKGVYGYTF
CDR3nt: TGTGCCAGCAGCTTAGTCCAGGGTAAAGGTGTCTATGGCTACACCTTC

abundance: .
j_gene: TRBJ2-7
d_gene: .
v_gene: TRBV6-1
CDR3aa: CASSETRYEQYF
CDR3nt: TGTGCCAGCAGTGAAACTCGGTACGAGCAGTACTTC

abundance: .
j_gene: TRBJ1-4
d_gene: .
v_gene: TRBV29-1
CDR3aa: CSVGSNEKLFF
CDR3nt: TGCAGCGTGGGCTCTAATGAAAAACTGTTTTTT

abundance: .
j_gene: TRBJ2-2
d_gene: .
v_gene: TRBV10-3
CDR3aa: CAISEQVHGELFF
CDR3nt: TGTGCCATCAGTGAACAGGTTCACGGGGAGCTGTTTTTT